Included here is one TCR beta chain sequence, with context. These data come from a study of T-cell reconstitution after alpha-beta-depleted transplantation in children. It was with unique molecular identifiers that the TCRbeta library was prepared. TCRdb analysed the PCR reads with MiXCR anew, one entry per CDR3 protein. The table has roughly 300,000 distinct CDR3 sequences, 9.9% seen once; the top ten hold 9.5% to 13%. The sample consisted of PBMCs from the stem cell graft donor, taken from the stem cell graft. The receptor's source is a human donor who donated a stem cell graft to a child with SCID.

The chain's CDR3 is CSASRGPSYEQYF. CDR3 in DNA: TGCAGTGCTAGTCGGGGACCGTCCTACGAGCAGTACTTC. The chain combines TRBV20-1 with TRBJ2-7; D is possibly TRBD1 or TRBD2 (5 bases each). Trimming cost V 3 bases and J 1 base, with 10 bases left between them. Germline lookup yields CDR1 DFQATT and CDR2 SNEGSKA (reference sequence). The CDR3 is 13 amino acids.